The clone carrying this TCR beta chain turned up a few times. Its antigen is still unknown. The data derive from a study of HIV-infected patients and healthy controls. General observations from the study: HIV-infected patients shared fewer CDR3 sequences between individuals than healthy controls.

Germline CDR1 reads KGHSH; CDR2 reads LQKENI. The CDR3 totals 15 residues. The V gene end was trimmed by 6 bases and the J gene end by 2 bases; junction bases not matched to a gene: 6. All unsorted peripheral T cells were captured because whole blood was used without fractionation. cDNA was made from approximately 500 ng RNA using alpha and beta constant primers. Alpha and beta chain libraries were made separately by chain-specific third strand synthesis with multiplexing indices. A short first PCR added P5 and P7 adapter elements and a second index. TCRdb recomputed calls from the 5' RACE reads with MiXCR, one row per CDR3 protein. The table lists about 24,000 distinct CDR3 sequences, 8% to 10% of them singletons.

The specimen sequenced was blood. The origin of this receptor is an adult in good health. This chain connects TRBV18 to TRBJ2-3; 9 bases line up with TRBD2. The CDR3 nucleotides read TGTGCCAGCTCCCTGACTAGCGGCTACACAGATACGCAGTATTTT. It specifies CASSLTSGYTDTQYF.